Listed below are T cell receptor beta chains from one sample, sequenced in a study of T-cell memory formation after mild COVID-19. TCRdb ran MiXCR on the 5' RACE reads and lists one entry per CDR3 protein. The table records some 440,000 distinct CDR3 sequences, about 23% of them present only once. The sample was PBMCs or a T cell subset sorted from them (not recorded which). The receptors shown here come from an adult woman who had mild COVID-19 (a few samples of this study predate the infection). Cell type and time point are not known. Both conserved end residues are part of each CDR3. Fields, in order: J gene, clone size, D gene, V gene, CDR3 DNA, CDR3 protein. The D gene is left open where the match is weak. A row's size may be missing; if present it is once, few, many or a size class.

TRBJ2-7,-,TRBD1,TRBV7-8,TGTGCCAGCAGCTTAGGACAGGGGATTGCCTACGAGCAGTACTTC,CASSLGQGIAYEQYF
TRBJ1-1,few,TRBD1,TRBV12-3/TRBV12-4,TGTGCCAGCAGTTTAGGGCAGGGGGCCTACACTGAAGCTTTCTTT,CASSLGQGAYTEAFF
TRBJ1-1,few,-,TRBV4-3,TGCGCCAGCAGCCAAGATTGGAACACTGAAGCTTTCTTT,CASSQDWNTEAFF
TRBJ2-7,-,-,TRBV6-1,TGTGCCAGCAGTGAAGCAGTGAGTCGAACCCAGTACTTC,CASSEAVSRTQYF
TRBJ2-5,-,TRBD2,TRBV9,TGTGCCAGCAGCGTGACTAGCGGGCCAGAGACCCAGTACTTC,CASSVTSGPETQYF
TRBJ2-2,few,TRBD2,TRBV4-1,TGCGCCAGCAGCCAGAGCGGACTAGCGGGTTTATCTCCCGGGGAGCTGTTTTTT,CASSQSGLAGLSPGELFF
TRBJ2-2,-,TRBD2,TRBV7-2,TGTGCCAGCAGCTTAGGAGGGACTAGCGCCGGGGAGCTGTTTTTT,CASSLGGTSAGELFF
TRBJ1-1,-,TRBD1,TRBV20-1,TGCAGTGCCCCAGGGGGGGGGTTAACTGAAGCTTTCTTT,CSAPGGGLTEAFF
TRBJ2-5,-,TRBD2,TRBV5-8,TGTGCCAGCAGCTTGGCCTTCGGTAGCGGGAGAGTTGGAGAGACCCAGTACTTC,CASSLAFGSGRVGETQYF
TRBJ1-2,-,-,TRBV5-5,TGTGCCAGCAGCTCCCCGGCATCCTATGGCTACACCTTC,CASSSPASYGYTF
TRBJ2-5,-,-,TRBV7-9,TGTGCCAGCAGGGTAGCAGGGGTCGGGGAGACCCAGTACTTC,CASRVAGVGETQYF
TRBJ1-2,-,TRBD1,TRBV5-1,TGCGCCAGCGGACAGGGGATGTACTCGGGCTACACCTTC,CASGQGMYSGYTF
TRBJ2-2,many,TRBD2,TRBV6-1,TGTGCCATTCGACTAGCGGGGAACACCGGGGAGCTGTTTTTT,CAIRLAGNTGELFF
TRBJ2-1,-,-,TRBV5-1,TGCGCCAGCAGCTTGTCGATGTCCCCCTACAATGAGCAGTTCTTC,CASSLSMSPYNEQFF
TRBJ2-2,few,-,TRBV3-1,TGTGCCAGCAGCCAAGTCGAGAACGGGGAGCTGTTTTTT,CASSQVENGELFF
TRBJ1-3,-,-,TRBV6-1,TGTGCCAGCAGTGTAAACTTTCCGGTGGACGGTGGAAACACCATATATTTT,CASSVNFPVDGGNTIYF
TRBJ2-7,few,-,TRBV20-1,TGCAGTGCTAGAGATCGGGGGCGTTACGAGCAGTACTTC,CSARDRGRYEQYF
TRBJ1-2,few,-,TRBV20-1,TGCAGTGCTAGAGATGGGGCTGTCTATGGCTACACCTTC,CSARDGAVYGYTF
TRBJ2-5,many,-,TRBV11-2,TGTGCCAGCAGCTGGGGGGCCAGACAAGAGACCCAGTACTTC,CASSWGARQETQYF
TRBJ2-2,few,-,TRBV29-1,TGCAGCGCCGAAGGATCGGGAGCAACCGGGGAGCTGTTTTTT,CSAEGSGATGELFF
TRBJ2-3,-,TRBD2,TRBV10-3,TGTGCCATCAGGCCGGGACTAGCGGGGGACTCTAGCACAGATACGCAGTATTTT,CAIRPGLAGDSSTDTQYF
TRBJ1-5,-,-,TRBV15,TGTGCCACCAGCAGAGTTTGGGGGAGGGTTCGGGCCAGCAATCAGCCCCAGCATTTT,CATSRVWGRVRASNQPQHF
TRBJ2-5,many,-,TRBV15,TGTGCCACCAGCAGAGATGATACAAGAGGGTTCTTC,CATSRDDTRGFF
TRBJ1-6,-,-,TRBV5-1,TGCGCCAGCAGCCGACAGGAGTCGAGCTCCTATAATTCACCCCTCCACTTT,CASSRQESSSYNSPLHF
TRBJ2-1,-,TRBD2,TRBV5-1,TGCGCCAGCAGTCCCCGACTAGCGGATAGCTCCTACAATGAGCAGTTCTTC,CASSPRLADSSYNEQFF
TRBJ1-2,-,-,TRBV25-1,TGTGCCAGCAGTGAATACGGGGGGCCCGGGTATGGCTACACCTTC,CASSEYGGPGYGYTF
TRBJ2-7,-,TRBD1,TRBV4-3,TGCGCCAGCAGCTACTCCGGGACAGGGGAAGTCTACGAGCAGTACTTC,CASSYSGTGEVYEQYF
TRBJ2-7,few,-,TRBV3-1,TGTGCCAGCAGCCAAGGGGCGCGGGTATACGAGCAGTACTTC,CASSQGARVYEQYF
TRBJ2-2,-,-,TRBV6-2/TRBV6-3,TGTGCCAGCAGTTACCCGGGAGTTGGTTGGACCGGGGAGCTGTTTTTT,CASSYPGVGWTGELFF
TRBJ2-6,-,-,TRBV6-5,TGTGCCAGCAGTTACTCGCAGGCCACTGGGGCCAACGTCCTGACTTTC,CASSYSQATGANVLTF
TRBJ1-2,many,TRBD1,TRBV15,TGTGCCACCAGCGTAGAAGCCAGGGGGCTTGGCTACACCTTC,CATSVEARGLGYTF
TRBJ2-2,few,TRBD2,TRBV2,TGTGCCAGCAGCGAAGCCCGGACTAGCGGGAGAACCGGGGAGCTGTTTTTT,CASSEARTSGRTGELFF
TRBJ2-7,-,-,TRBV18,TGTGCCAGCTCCTCGCAGGACGGATCCTACGAGCAGTACTTC,CASSSQDGSYEQYF
TRBJ2-5,-,TRBD1,TRBV5-1,TGCGCCAGCAGCTTGGGACAGGGGAGTTACGAGACCCAGTACTTC,CASSLGQGSYETQYF
TRBJ2-3,many,TRBD2,TRBV20-1,TGCAGTGCTAGAGATCTCCTCCGGCGGGAGGTCACAGATACGCAGTATTTT,CSARDLLRREVTDTQYF
TRBJ2-7,-,-,TRBV5-4,TGTGCCAGCAGCTTGGACAGCATCTACGAGCAGTACTTC,CASSLDSIYEQYF
TRBJ2-5,few,-,TRBV21-1,TGTGCCAGCAGCAAAGAGGAGACAGCCCACAGGGAGACCCAGTACTTC,CASSKEETAHRETQYF
TRBJ2-5,few,-,TRBV7-6,TGTGCCAGCAGCTCTGAGGCGCAAGGCCAAGAGACCCAGTACTTC,CASSSEAQGQETQYF
TRBJ2-3,-,-,TRBV12-3/TRBV12-4,TGTGCCAGCAGCCTGCGGGGCCCGACAGATACGCAGTATTTT,CASSLRGPTDTQYF
TRBJ1-2,-,-,TRBV5-1,TGCGCCAGCAGCTTAACGGGCCCCTCGGGGGGCTACACCTTC,CASSLTGPSGGYTF
TRBJ1-1,few,TRBD1,TRBV12-3/TRBV12-4,TGTGCCAGCACCCAAACAGGGGACACTGAAGCTTTCTTT,CASTQTGDTEAFF
TRBJ2-3,few,-,TRBV20-1,TGCAGTGCTAGAGCCGAGGGGAGCCCAGATACGCAGTATTTT,CSARAEGSPDTQYF
TRBJ2-7,few,TRBD1,TRBV6-2/TRBV6-3,TGTGCCAGCAGTCTACGGGCTACAGGGACAGACTACGAGCAGTACTTC,CASSLRATGTDYEQYF
TRBJ1-5,-,TRBD1,TRBV4-1,TGCGCCAGCAGCCAAGATAGGATGAGACAGGGGAATCAGCCCCAGCATTTT,CASSQDRMRQGNQPQHF
TRBJ2-1,-,TRBD2,TRBV4-2,TGTGCCAGCAGCCAAGAAAAGCGGGACCCCTACAATGAGCAGTTCTTC,CASSQEKRDPYNEQFF
TRBJ2-3,few,TRBD2,TRBV10-3,TGTGCCATCAGTGCACCAGACAGACTAGCGGACCCCCGTGGGAGCACAGATACGCAGTATTTT,CAISAPDRLADPRGSTDTQYF
TRBJ2-1,-,-,TRBV19,TGTGCCAGTAGTATAAGACTGGCGGGGTCAAAGGGGCAGTTCTTC,CASSIRLAGSKGQFF
TRBJ1-1,-,-,TRBV30,TGTGCCTGGAGTGGGTGGGGGGGCACTGAAGCTTTCTTT,CAWSGWGGTEAFF
TRBJ2-1,few,-,TRBV5-4,TGTGCCAGCAGCTTGGACCACCACGGCAATGAGCAGTTCTTC,CASSLDHHGNEQFF
TRBJ2-1,few,-,TRBV20-1,TGCAGTGCGTGGAGTGGGCCCGGGAGCTCCTACAATGAGCAGTTCTTC,CSAWSGPGSSYNEQFF
TRBJ2-3,-,TRBD2,TRBV7-2,TGTGCCAGCAGCTCAATGGAGGGGATAGCGGGGCAAAATACGCAGTATTTT,CASSSMEGIAGQNTQYF